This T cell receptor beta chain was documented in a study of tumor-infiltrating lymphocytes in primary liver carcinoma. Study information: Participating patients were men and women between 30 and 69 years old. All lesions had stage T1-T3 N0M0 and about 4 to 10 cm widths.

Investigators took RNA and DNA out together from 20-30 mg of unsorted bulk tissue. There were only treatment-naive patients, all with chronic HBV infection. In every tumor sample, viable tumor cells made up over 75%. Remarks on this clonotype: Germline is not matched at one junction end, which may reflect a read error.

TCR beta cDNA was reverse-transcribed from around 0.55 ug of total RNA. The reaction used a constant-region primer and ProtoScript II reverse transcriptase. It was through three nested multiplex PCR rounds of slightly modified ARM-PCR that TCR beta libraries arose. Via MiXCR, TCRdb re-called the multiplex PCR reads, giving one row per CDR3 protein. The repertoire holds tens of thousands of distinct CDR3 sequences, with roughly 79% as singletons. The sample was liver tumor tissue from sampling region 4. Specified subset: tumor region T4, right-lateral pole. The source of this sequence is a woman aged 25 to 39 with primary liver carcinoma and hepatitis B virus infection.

In DNA, the CDR3 is TGTGACAGCGACTTACGAGGGTCGAAGGAAGAGACCCAGTACTTC. Encoded protein: CDSDLRGSKEETQYF. The chain links TRBV5-5 to TRBJ2-5; D may be TRBD2 (5 bases). Germline CDR1 SGHKS, CDR2 YYEKEE (reference sequence). This CDR3 spans 15 amino acids.